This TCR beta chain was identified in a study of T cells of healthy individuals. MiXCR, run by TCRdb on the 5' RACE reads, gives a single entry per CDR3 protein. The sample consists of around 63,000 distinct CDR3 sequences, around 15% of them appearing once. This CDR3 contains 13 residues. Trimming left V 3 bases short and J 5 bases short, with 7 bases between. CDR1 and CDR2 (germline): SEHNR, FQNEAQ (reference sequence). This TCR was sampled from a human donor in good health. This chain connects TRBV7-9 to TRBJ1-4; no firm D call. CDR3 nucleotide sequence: TGTGCCAGCAGCTTTAGACCAAATGAAAAACTGTTTTTT. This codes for CASSFRPNEKLFF.